This T cell receptor beta chain was recovered during a study of blood T cell repertoires in COVID-19. Overall study: Material from acute and convalescent COVID-19 was sourced from the United States, Italy and Spain. T cells, B-cell-depleted T cells, or PBMCs provided the cDNA or gDNA that served as material.

The CDR3 runs 12 residues. V was clipped by 0 bases and J by 7 bases, with 3 bases between them. CDR1 LGHDT and CDR2 YNNKEL come from the germline V gene (reference sequence). As originally analysed: Counts of nucleated cells, estimated from reference gene primer amplification, were obtained. The method was immunoSEQ multiplex PCR; TCRdb's version includes in-frame clones alone and lacks a portion of them. From that table come the V and J calls and clone size; the DNA was used to work out D and trimming. The sample contains roughly 200,000 clones, approximately 90% of which appear only once. The rearrangement uses TRBV3-1 (or the pseudogene TRBV3-2) and TRBJ2-2; D unresolved. The TCR comes from a woman aged 30 to 39 with acute or convalescent COVID-19. The source material was peripheral blood. This chain's CDR3 is CASSQEYGELFF. The CDR3 coding sequence is TGTGCCAGCAGCCAAGAGTACGGGGAGCTGTTTTTT.